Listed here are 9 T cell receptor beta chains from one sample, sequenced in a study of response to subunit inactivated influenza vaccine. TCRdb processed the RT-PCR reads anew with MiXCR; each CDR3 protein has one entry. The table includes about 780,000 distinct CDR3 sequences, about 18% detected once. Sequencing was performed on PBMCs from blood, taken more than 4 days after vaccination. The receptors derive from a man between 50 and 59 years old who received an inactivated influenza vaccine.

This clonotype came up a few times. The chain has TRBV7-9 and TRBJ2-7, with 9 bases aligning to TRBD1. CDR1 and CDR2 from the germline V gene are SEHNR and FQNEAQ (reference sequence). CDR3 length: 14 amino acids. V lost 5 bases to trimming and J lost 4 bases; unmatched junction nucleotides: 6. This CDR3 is CASSPRDREYEQYF. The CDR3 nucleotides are TGTGCCAGCAGCCCCCGGGACAGGGAGTACGAGCAGTACTTC. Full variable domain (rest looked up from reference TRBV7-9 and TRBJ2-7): DTGVSQNPRHKITKRGQNVTFRCDPISEHNRLYWYRQTLGQGPEFLTYFQNEAQLEKSRLLSDRFSAERPKGSFSTLEIQRTEQGDSAMYLCASSPRDREYEQYFGPGTRLTVT.

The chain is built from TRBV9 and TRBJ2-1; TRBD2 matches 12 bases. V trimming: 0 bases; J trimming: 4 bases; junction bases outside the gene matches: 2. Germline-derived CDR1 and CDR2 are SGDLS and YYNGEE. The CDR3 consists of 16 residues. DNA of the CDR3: TGTGCCAGCAGCGTAGCTAGCGGGAGGGCGTACAATGAGCAGTTCTTC. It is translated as CASSVASGRAYNEQFF. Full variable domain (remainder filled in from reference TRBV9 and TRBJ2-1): DSGVTQTPKHLITATGQRVTLRCSPRSGDLSVYWYQQSLDQGLQFLIQYYNGEERAKGNILERFSAQQFPDLHSELNLSSLELGDSALYFCASSVASGRAYNEQFFGPGTRLTVL.

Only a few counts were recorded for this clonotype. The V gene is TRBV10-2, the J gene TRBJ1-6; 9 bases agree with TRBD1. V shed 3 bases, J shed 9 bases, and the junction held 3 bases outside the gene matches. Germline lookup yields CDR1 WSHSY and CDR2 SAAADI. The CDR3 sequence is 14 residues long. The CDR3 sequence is CASSEQGAISPLHF. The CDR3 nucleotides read TGCGCCAGCAGTGAACAGGGGGCGATTTCACCCCTCCACTTT.

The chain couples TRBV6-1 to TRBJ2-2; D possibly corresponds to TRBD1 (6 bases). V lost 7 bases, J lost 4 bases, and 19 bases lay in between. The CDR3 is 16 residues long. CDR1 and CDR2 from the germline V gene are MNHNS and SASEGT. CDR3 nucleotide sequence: TGTGCCAGCACCCCGAACAGGGCTGTATCCACCGGGGAGCTGTTTTTT. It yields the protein CASTPNRAVSTGELFF.

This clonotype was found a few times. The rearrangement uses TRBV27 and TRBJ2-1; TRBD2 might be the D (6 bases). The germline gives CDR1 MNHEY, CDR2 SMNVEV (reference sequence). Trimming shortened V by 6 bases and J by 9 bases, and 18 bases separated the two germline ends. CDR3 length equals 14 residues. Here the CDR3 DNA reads TGTGCCAGCAGGTTGACTGGCGGGGTGACTGAGCAGTTCTTC. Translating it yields CASRLTGGVTEQFF.

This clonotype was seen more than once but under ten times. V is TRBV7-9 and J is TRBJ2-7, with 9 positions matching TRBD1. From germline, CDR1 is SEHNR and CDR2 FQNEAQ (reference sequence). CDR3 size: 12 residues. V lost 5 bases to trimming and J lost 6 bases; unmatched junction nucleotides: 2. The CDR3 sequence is CASSPDRGEQYF. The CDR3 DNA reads TGTGCCAGCAGCCCGGACAGGGGCGAGCAGTACTTC.

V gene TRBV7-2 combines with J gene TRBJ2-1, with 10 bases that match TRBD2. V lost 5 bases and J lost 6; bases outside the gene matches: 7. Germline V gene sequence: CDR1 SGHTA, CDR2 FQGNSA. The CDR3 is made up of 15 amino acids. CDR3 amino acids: CASSAAGGPGNEQFF. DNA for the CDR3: TGTGCCAGCAGCGCAGCGGGAGGGCCCGGCAATGAGCAGTTCTTC.

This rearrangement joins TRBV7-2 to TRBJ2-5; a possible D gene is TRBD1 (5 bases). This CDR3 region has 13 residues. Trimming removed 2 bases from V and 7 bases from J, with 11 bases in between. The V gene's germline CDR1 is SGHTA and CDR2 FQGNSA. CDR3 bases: TGTGCCAGCAGCTTATCAGGGTTGGGGACCCAGTACTTC. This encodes CASSLSGLGTQYF.

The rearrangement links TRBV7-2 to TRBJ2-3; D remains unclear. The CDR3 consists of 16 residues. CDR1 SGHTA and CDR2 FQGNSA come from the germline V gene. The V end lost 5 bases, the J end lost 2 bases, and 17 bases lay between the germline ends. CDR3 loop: CASSAQHARITDTQYF. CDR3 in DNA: TGTGCCAGCAGCGCCCAACACGCACGAATCACAGATACGCAGTATTTT.